These 9 T cell receptor beta chains originate from one sample sequenced in a study of cytomegalovirus exposure and HLA in healthy donors. PCR amplification relied on 60 Vbeta primers (plus 13 Jbeta primers). Profiling relied on immunoSEQ multiplex PCR, and the TCRdb table lists in-frame clones only, not all of them. Among about 140,000 clones listed, 82% were seen once. The material sequenced was PBMCs. The source of these receptors is a man between 18 and 29 years old in good health and CMV-seropositive.

This clone was seen a few times. The chain has TRBV29-1 and TRBJ1-1; 9 positions agree with TRBD1. The CDR3 covers 19 residues. CDR1 and CDR2 (germline): SQVTM, ANQGSEA. The J segment lost 4 bases and the V segment lost 0 bases, leaving 18 bases of the junction unmatched. The CDR3 DNA sequence: TGCAGCGTTGAAGACTGCATCGGGACAGGGACTTTGTATAGCACTGAAGCTTTCTTT. Protein sequence: CSVEDCIGTGTLYSTEAFF. The full variable domain, completed using reference TRBV29-1 and TRBJ1-1, is SAVISQKPSRDICQRGTSLTIQCQVDSQVTMMFWYRQQPGQSLTLIATANQGSEATYESGFVIDKFPISRPNLTFSTLTVSNMSPEDSSIYLCSVEDCIGTGTLYSTEAFFGQGTRLTVV.

A single count supports this clone. This chain uses TRBV19 with TRBJ1-2; D gene uncertain. The CDR3 is 12 amino acids. Germline V gene lookup returns CDR1 LNHDA and CDR2 SQIVND (reference sequence). The germline V and J ends were trimmed by 11 bases and 8 bases, with 18 bases remaining between them. CDR3 sequence reads: CACSLGGLGYTF. The CDR3 DNA reads TGTGCCTGCTCCCTAGGAGGGCTCGGCTACACCTTC.

The V and J genes are TRBV2 and TRBJ2-1, with TRBD1 matching over 8 bases. Germline assignment: CDR1 SNHLY and CDR2 FYNNEI. V shed 7 bases and J 4 bases; nucleotides not matched to a gene: 3. The CDR3 is 13 residues long. CDR3 amino acids: CASKGTGYNEQFF. DNA of the CDR3: TGTGCCAGCAAAGGGACAGGATACAATGAGCAGTTCTTC.

The chain's CDR3 is CASSPGLAYEQYF. DNA of the CDR3: TGTGCCAGCAGTCCGGGTTTAGCCTACGAGCAGTACTTC. The genes are TRBV27 and TRBJ2-7, with D unclear. CDR1 and CDR2 from the germline V gene are MNHEY and SMNVEV (reference sequence). CDR3 size: 13 residues. Trimming took 5 bases from V and 2 from J, leaving 10 bases between them.

The chain recombines TRBV5-1 with TRBJ2-5; 9 positions agree with TRBD2. CDR1 and CDR2 from the germline V gene are SGHRS and YFSETQ. Trimming at V came to 4 bases and at J to 2 bases, leaving 3 bases not matched to a gene. The CDR3 consists of 14 residues. The CDR3 spells CASSLLAGQETQYF. In DNA form, the CDR3 reads TGCGCCAGCAGCCTCCTAGCGGGACAAGAGACCCAGTACTTC.

This chain connects TRBV5-6 to TRBJ1-5, with a tentative D call TRBD1 (6 bases). The V and J ends lost 0 bases and 1 base respectively, with 14 bases between them. CDR1 and CDR2 (germline): SGHDT, YYEEEE. The CDR3 is made up of 17 amino acids. This CDR3 reads CASSLDRGGASNQPQHF. The CDR3, as DNA: TGTGCCAGCAGCTTGGATCGGGGGGGCGCAAGCAATCAGCCCCAGCATTTT.

V and J are TRBV10-1 and TRBJ2-2; TRBD2 aligns across 9 bases. J was trimmed by 5 bases and V by 9 bases; bases with no gene match: 10. CDR1 and CDR2 from the germline V gene are WNHNN and SYGVQD (reference sequence). CDR3 length: 15 residues. CDR3 loop: CASSSGLAETGELFF. The DNA for the CDR3 is TGCGCCAGTTCATCGGGACTAGCAGAAACCGGGGAGCTGTTTTTT.

The chain joins TRBV29-1 to TRBJ2-7; TRBD1 might be the D (5 bases). The CDR3 loop spans 13 amino acids. CDR1 and CDR2 from the germline V gene are SQVTM and ANQGSEA. V was pared by 2 bases and J by 1 base, with 9 bases between. CDR3 protein: CSVENDSSYEQYF. DNA of the CDR3: TGCAGCGTTGAAAATGACAGTTCCTACGAGCAGTACTTC.

The chain is built from TRBV2 and TRBJ2-3; tentative D call: TRBD2 (6 bases). The V gene's germline CDR1 is SNHLY and CDR2 FYNNEI. Trimming shortened V by 7 bases and J by 1 base, and 15 bases separated the two germline ends. There are 15 residues in the CDR3. CDR3 in amino acids: CASTREPRGTDTQYF. The CDR3 bases are TGTGCCAGCACCCGGGAGCCTCGAGGCACAGATACGCAGTATTTT. The whole variable domain, remainder taken from reference TRBV2 and TRBJ2-3, is EPEVTQTPSHQVTQMGQEVILRCVPISNHLYFYWYRQILGQKVEFLVSFYNNEISEKSEIFDDQFSVERPDGSNFTLKIRSTKLEDSAMYFCASTREPRGTDTQYFGPGTRLTVL.